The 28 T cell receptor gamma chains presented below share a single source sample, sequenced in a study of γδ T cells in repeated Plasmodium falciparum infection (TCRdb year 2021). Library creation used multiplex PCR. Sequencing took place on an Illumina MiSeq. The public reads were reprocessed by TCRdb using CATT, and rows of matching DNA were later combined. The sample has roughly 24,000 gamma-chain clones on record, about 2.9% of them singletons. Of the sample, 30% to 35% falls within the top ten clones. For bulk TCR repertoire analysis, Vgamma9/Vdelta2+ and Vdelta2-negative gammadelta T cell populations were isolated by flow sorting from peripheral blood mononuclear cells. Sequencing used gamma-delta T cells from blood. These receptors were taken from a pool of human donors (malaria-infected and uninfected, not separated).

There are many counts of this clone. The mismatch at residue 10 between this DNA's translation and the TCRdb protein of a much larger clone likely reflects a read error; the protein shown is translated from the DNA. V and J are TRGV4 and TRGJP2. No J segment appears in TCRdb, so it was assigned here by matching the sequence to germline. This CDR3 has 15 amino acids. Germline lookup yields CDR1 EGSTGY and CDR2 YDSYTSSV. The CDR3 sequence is CATWEGYSSGWIKTF. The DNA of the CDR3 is TGTGCCACCTGGGAGGGTTATAGTAGTGGTTGGATCAAGACGTTT.

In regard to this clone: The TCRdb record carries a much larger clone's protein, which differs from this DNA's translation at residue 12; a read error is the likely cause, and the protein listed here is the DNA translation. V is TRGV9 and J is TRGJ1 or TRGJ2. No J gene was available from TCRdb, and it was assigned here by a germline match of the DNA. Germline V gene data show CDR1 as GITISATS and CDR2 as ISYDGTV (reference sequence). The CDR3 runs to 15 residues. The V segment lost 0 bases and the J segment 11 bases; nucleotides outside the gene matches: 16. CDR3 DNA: TGTGCCTTGTGGGAGGTGCTGCCCTGGAGTCATGAGAAACTCTTT. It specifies CALWEVLPWSHEKLF.

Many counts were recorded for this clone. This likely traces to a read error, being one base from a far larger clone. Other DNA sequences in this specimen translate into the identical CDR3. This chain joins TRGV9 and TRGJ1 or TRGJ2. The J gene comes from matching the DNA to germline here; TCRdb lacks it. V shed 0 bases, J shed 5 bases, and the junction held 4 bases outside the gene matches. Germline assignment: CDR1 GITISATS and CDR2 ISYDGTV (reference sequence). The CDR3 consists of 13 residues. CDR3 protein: CALWEVTDYKKLF. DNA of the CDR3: TGTGCCTTGTGGGAGGTGACAGATTATAAGAAACTCTTT.

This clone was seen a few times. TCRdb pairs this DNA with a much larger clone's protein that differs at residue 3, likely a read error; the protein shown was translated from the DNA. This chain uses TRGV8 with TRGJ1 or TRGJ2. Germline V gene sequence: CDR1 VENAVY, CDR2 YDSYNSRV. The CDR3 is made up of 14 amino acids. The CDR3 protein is CAAWDHGNYYKKLF. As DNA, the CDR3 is TGTGCCGCCTGGGACCATGGGAATTATTATAAGAAACTCTTT.

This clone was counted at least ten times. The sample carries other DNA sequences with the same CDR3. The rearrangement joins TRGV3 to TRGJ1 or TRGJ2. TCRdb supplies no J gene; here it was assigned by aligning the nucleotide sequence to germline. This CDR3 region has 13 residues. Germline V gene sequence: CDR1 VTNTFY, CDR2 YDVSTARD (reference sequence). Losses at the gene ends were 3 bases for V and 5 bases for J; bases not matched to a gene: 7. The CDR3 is CATWDRPHYKKLF. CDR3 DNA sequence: TGTGCCACCTGGGACCGCCCGCATTATAAGAAACTCTTT.

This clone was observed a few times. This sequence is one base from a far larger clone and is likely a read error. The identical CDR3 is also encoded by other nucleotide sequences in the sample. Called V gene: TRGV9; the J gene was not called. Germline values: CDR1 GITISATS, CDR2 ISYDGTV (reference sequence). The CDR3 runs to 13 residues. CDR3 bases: TGTGCCTTGTGGGAGCACCCGTATTATAAGAAGCTCTTT. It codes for CALWEHPYYKKLF.

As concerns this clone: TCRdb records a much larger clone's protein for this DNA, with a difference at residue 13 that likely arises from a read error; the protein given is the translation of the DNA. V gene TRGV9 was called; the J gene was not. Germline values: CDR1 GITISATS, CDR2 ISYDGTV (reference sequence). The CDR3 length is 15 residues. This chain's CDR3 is CALWEVTRTYYKELF. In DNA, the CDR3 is TGTGCCTTGTGGGAGGTTACTAGAACCTATTATAAGGAACTCTTT.

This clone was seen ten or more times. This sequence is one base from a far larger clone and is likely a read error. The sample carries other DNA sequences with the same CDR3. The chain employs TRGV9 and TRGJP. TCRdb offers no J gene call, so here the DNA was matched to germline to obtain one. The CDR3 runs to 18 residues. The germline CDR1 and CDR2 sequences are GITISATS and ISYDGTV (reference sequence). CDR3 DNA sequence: TGTGCCTTGTGGGAGCCCAGGGACCCGGAGTTGGGCAAAAAGATCAAGGTATTT. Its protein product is CALWEPRDPELGKKIKVF.

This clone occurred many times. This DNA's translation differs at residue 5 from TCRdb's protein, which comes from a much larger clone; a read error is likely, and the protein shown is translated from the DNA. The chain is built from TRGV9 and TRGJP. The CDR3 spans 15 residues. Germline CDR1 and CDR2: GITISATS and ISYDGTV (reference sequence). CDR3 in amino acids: CALWKVELGKKIKVF. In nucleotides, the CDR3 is TGTGCCTTGTGGAAGGTTGAGTTGGGCAAAAAAATCAAGGTATTT.

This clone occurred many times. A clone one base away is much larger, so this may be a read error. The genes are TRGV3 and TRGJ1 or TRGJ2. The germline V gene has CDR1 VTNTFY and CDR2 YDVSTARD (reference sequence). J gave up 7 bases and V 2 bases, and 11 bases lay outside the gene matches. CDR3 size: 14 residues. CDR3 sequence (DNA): TGTGCCACCTGGGACACCGCCCTTTACTATAAGAAACTCTTT. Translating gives CATWDTALYYKKLF.

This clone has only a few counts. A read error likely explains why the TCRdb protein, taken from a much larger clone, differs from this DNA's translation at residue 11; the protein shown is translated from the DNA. The CDR3 sequence is CALWEATTGWLKIF. CDR3 DNA sequence: TGTGCCTTGTGGGAGGCTACCACTGGTTGGCTCAAGATATTT. The chain is built from TRGV9 and TRGJP1. Here the J gene was assigned by germline matching of the DNA, as TCRdb has none. This CDR3 has 14 amino acids. CDR1 and CDR2 from the germline V gene are GITISATS and ISYDGTV (reference sequence).

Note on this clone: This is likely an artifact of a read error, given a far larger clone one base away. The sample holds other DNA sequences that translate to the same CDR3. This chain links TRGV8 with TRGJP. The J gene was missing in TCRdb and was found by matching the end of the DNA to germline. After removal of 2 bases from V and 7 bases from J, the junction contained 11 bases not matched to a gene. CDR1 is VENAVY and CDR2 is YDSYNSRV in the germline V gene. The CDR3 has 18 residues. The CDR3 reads CATWDIMVAELGKKIKVF. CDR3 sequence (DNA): TGTGCCACCTGGGATATTATGGTCGCTGAGTTGGGCAAAAAAATCAAGGTATTT.

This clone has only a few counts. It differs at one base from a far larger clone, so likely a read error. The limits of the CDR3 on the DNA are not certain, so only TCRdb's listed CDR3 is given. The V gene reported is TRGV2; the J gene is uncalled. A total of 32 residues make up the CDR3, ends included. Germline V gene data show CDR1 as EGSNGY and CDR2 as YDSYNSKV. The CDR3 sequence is CATWDGRRIIRNSLAVEQHLLSQVSIGRIQHF.

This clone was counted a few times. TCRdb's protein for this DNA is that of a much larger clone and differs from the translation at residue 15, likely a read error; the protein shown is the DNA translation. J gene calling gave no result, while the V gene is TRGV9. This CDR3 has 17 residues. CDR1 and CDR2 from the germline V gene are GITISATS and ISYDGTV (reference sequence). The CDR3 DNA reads TGTGCCTTGTGGGAGGTGCAAGGGGGGTTGGGCAAAAAAATCATGGTATTT. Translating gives CALWEVQGGLGKKIMVF.

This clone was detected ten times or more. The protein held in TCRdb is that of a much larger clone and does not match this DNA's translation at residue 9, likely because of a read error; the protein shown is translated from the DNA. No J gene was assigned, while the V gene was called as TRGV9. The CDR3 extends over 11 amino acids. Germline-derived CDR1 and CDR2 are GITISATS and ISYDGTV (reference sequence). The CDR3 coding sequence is TGTGCCTTGTGGACCTATTATAAGAGACTCTTT. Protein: CALWTYYKRLF.

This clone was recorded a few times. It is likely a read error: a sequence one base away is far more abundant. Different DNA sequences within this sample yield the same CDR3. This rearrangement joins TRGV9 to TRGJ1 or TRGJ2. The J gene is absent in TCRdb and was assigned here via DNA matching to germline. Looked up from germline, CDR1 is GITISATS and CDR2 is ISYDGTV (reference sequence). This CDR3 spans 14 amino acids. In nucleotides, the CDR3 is TGTGCCTTGTGGGAGTTCCCCAATTACTATAAGAAACTCTTT. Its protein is CALWEFPNYYKKLF.

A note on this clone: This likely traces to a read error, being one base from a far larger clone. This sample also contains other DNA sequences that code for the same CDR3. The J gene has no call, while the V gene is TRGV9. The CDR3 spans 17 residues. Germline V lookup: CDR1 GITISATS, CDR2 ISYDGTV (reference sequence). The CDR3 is CALWEFLKELGKKIKVF. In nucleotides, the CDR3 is TGTGCCTTGTGGGAATTCTTGAAAGAGTTGGGCAAAAAAATTAAGGTATTT.

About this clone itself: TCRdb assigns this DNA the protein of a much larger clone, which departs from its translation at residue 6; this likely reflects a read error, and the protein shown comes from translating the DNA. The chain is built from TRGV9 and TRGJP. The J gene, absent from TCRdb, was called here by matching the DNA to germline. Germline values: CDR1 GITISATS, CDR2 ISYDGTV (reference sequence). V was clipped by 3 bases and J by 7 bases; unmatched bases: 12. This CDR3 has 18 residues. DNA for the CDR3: TGTGCCTTGTGGGAGATGACCCAATCGGAGTTGGGCAAAAAAATCAAGGTATTT. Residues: CALWEMTQSELGKKIKVF.

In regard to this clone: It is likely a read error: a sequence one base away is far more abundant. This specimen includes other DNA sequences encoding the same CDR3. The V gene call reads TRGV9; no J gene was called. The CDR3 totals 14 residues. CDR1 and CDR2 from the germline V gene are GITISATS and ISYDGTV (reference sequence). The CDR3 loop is CALWEVLVDYKKLF. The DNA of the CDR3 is TGTGCCTTGTGGGAGGTGCTAGTGGATTATAAGAAGCTCTTT.

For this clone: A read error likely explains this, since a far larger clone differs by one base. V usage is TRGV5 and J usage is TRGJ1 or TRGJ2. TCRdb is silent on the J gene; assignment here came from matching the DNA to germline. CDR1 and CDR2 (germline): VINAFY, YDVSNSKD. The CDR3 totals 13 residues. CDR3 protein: CATWDRPNEWKLF. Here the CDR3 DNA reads TGTGCCACATGGGACAGGCCCAACGAATGGAAACTCTTT.

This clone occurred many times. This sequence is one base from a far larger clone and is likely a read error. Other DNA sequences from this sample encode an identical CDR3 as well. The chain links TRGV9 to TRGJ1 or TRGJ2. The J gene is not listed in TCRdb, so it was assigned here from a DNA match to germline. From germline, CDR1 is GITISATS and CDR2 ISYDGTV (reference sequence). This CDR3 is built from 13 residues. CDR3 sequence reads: CALWEPETYKKLF. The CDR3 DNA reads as TGTGCCCTGTGGGAGCCTGAAACTTATAAGAAACTCTTT.

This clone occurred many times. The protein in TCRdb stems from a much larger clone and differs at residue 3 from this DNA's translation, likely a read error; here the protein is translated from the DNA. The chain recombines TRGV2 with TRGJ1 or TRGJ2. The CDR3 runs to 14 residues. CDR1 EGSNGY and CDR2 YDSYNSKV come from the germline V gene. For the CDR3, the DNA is TGTGCCGCCTGGGACGATTCGAATTATTATAAGAAACTCTTT. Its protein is CAAWDDSNYYKKLF.

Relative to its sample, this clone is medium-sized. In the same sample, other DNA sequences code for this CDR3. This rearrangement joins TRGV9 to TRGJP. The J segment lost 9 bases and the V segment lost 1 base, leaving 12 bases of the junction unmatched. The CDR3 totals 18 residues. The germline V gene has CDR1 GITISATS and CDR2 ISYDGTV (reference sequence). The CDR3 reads CALWEVRTPRLGKKIKVF. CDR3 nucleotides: TGTGCCTTGTGGGAGGTAAGAACGCCCCGGTTGGGCAAAAAAATCAAGGTATTT.

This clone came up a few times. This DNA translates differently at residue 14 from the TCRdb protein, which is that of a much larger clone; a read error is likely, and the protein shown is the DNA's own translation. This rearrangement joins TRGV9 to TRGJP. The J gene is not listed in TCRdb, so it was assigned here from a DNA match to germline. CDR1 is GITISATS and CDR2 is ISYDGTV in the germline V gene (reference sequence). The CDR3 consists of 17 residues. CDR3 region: CALWEGMQELGKKTKVF. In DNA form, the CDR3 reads TGTGCCTTGTGGGAGGGGATGCAAGAGTTGGGCAAAAAAACCAAGGTATTT.

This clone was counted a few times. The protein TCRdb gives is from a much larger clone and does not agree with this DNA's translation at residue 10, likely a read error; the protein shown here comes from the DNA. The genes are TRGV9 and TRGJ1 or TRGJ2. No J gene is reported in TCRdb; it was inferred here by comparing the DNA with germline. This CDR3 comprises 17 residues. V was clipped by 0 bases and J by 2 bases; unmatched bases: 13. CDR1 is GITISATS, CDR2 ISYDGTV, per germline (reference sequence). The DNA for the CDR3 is TGTGCCTTGTGGGAGGTGCATTACCCGACATATTATTATAAGAAACTCTTT. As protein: CALWEVHYPTYYYKKLF.

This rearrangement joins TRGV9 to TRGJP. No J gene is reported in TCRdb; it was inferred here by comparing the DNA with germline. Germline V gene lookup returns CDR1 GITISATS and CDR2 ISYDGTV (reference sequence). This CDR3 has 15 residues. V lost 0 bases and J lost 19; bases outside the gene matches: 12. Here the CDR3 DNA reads TGTGCCTTGTGGGAGGTGCAAGAGTTGGGCAAAATCAAGGTATTT. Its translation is CALWEVQELGKIKVF.

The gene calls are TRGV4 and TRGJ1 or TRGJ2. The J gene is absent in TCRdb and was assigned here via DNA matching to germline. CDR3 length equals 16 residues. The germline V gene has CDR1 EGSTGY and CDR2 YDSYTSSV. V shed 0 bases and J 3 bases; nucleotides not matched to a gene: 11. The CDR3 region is CATWDGLLHIYYKKLF. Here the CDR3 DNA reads TGTGCCACCTGGGATGGGCTCTTACACATTTATTATAAGAAACTCTTT.

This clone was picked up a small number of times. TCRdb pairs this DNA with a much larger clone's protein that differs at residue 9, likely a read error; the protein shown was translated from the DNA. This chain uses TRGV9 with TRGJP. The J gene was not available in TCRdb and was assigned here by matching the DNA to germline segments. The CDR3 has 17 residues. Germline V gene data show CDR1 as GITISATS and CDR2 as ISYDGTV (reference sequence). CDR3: CALWEDSQVLGKKIKVF. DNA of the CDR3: TGTGCCTTGTGGGAGGACTCGCAAGTGTTGGGCAAAAAAATCAAGGTATTT.